Listed here are 15 T cell receptor beta chains from one sample, sequenced in a study of T cell repertoires in cytomegalovirus infection. TCRdb reprocessed the reads with MiXCR, giving one entry per CDR3 protein. The data hold about 740,000 distinct CDR3 sequences, with 35% observed a single time. Sequenced material: PBMCs. These TCRs come from a human donor in good health (CMV status not recorded). Some clones in this sample may be carry-over from other donors' samples.

This sequence joins TRBV7-2 and TRBJ2-5, with no clear D. V gave up 5 bases and J gave up 9 bases, with 22 bases separating them. The CDR3 covers 15 residues. In germline, CDR1 is SGHTA, CDR2 FQGNSA. The CDR3 sequence is CASSPLKARASAQYF. The CDR3 DNA follows: TGTGCCAGCAGCCCCCTCAAGGCTAGGGCTAGTGCCCAGTACTTC. Variable domain in full (rest from reference TRBV7-2 and TRBJ2-5): GAGVSQSPSNKVTEKGKDVELRCDPISGHTALYWYRQSLGQGLEFLIYFQGNSAPDKSGLPSDRFSAERTGGSVSTLTIQRTQQEDSAVYLCASSPLKARASAQYFGPGTRLLVL.

In this sample, this clonotype turned up once. J is TRBJ1-1 and V is TRBV5-1; D may be TRBD1 (5 bases). V was clipped by 0 bases and J by 0 bases, with 9 bases between them. The CDR3 has 15 amino acids. Germline V gene lookup returns CDR1 SGHRS and CDR2 YFSETQ. CDR3 protein: CASSLGGEMNTEAFF. The CDR3 coding sequence is TGCGCCAGCAGCTTGGGGGGGGAGATGAACACTGAAGCTTTCTTT.

The chain carries TRBV28 and TRBJ1-2; unclear D gene. The CDR3 spans 17 residues. Germline V lookup: CDR1 MDHEN, CDR2 SYDVKM. V was clipped by 3 bases and J by 0 bases, with 17 bases between them. This CDR3 reads CASSFRAPARANYGYTF. CDR3 in DNA: TGTGCCAGCAGTTTCCGCGCCCCCGCACGAGCTAACTATGGCTACACCTTC.

This clonotype has only a few counts. The chain joins TRBV11-3 to TRBJ2-1; tentative D call: TRBD1 (6 bases). Trimming removed 2 bases at V and 2 bases at J, with 10 bases between. Germline CDR1 and CDR2: SGHNT and YENEEA. This CDR3 spans 15 amino acids. The CDR3 nucleotides are TGTGCCAGCAGCTTAATGGGGGCCGCCTACAATGAGCAGTTCTTC. This codes for CASSLMGAAYNEQFF.

For this clonotype: At one end, the junction sequence differs from germline, possibly due to a read error. V and J are TRBV19 and TRBJ1-1; D is perhaps TRBD1 (5 bases). Per germline, CDR1 LNHDA and CDR2 SQIVND (reference sequence). This CDR3 spans 14 amino acids. The CDR3 region is CASTKWGRRTEAVF. Written as DNA, the CDR3 is TGTGCCAGTACCAAATGGGGCAGGCGCACTGAAGCTGTCTTT.

With regard to this clonotype: At one end the junction does not follow the germline gene, possibly because of a read error. J is TRBJ1-1 and V is TRBV28; D not certain. This CDR3 comprises 14 residues. Germline V gene sequence: CDR1 MDHEN, CDR2 SYDVKM. The CDR3 nucleotides are TGTGCCAGCAGAACCCCGGAGAGGAACACTGAAGCTTTATTT. It encodes CASRTPERNTEALF. The full variable domain, with the rest looked up from reference TRBV28 and TRBJ1-1, is DVKVTQSSRYLVKRTGEKVFLECVQDMDHENMFWYRQDPGLGLRLIYFSYDVKMKEKGDIPEGYSVSREKKERFSLILESASTNQTSMYLCASRTPERNTEALFGQGTRLTVV.

The chain carries TRBV30 and TRBJ2-3, with D tentatively TRBD1 or TRBD2 (5 bases each). Deletions cut 0 bases from V and 6 bases from J, with 16 bases between. CDR1 and CDR2 (germline): GTSNPN, SVGIG (reference sequence). This CDR3 has 15 amino acids. CDR3 nucleotides: TGTGCCTGGAGTGTAGTCTTGGGGGAAGGGGATACGCAGTATTTT. Translation gives CAWSVVLGEGDTQYF. Full variable domain (rest looked up from reference TRBV30 and TRBJ2-3): SQTIHQWPATLVQPVGSPLSLECTVEGTSNPNLYWYRQAAGRGLQLLFYSVGIGQISSEVPQNLSASRPQDRQFILSSKKLLLSDSGFYLCAWSVVLGEGDTQYFGPGTRLTVL.

The chain is built from TRBV28 and TRBJ2-5, with D possibly being TRBD1 or TRBD2 (5 bases each). The length of the CDR3 is 14 residues. The V end was cut by 0 bases, the J end by 4 bases, with 9 bases between. Germline V gives CDR1 MDHEN, CDR2 SYDVKM. The DNA of the CDR3 is TGTGCCAGCAGTTTATGGAGTGGGGGAGAGACCCAGTACTTC. Translating gives CASSLWSGGETQYF.

This clonotype appeared a few times. This chain joins TRBV5-4 and TRBJ1-1; D call uncertain. The germline V gene encodes CDR1 SGHNT and CDR2 YYREEE (reference sequence). V dropped 3 bases and J dropped 2 bases, with 8 bases sitting between them. The CDR3 is 13 residues long. CDR3 sequence (DNA): TGTGCCAGCAGCTATACAGATAACACTGAAGCTTTCTTT. Translation: CASSYTDNTEAFF.

This clonotype has at least ten counts. The chain joins TRBV6-5 to TRBJ1-2; 10 bases agree with TRBD1. CDR1 MNHEY and CDR2 SVGAGI come from the germline V gene. The CDR3 sequence is 14 residues long. The ends lost 2 bases at V and 5 bases at J; junction bases unmatched: 2. CDR3 protein: CASSYRDRGYGYTF. The CDR3 DNA sequence: TGTGCCAGCAGTTACCGGGACAGGGGATATGGCTACACCTTC.

The genes are TRBV4-1 and TRBJ1-1, with 7 bases identical to TRBD1. Germline trimming cut 4 bases from V and 1 base from J; bases unmatched to any gene: 9. This CDR3 is 16 amino acids long. Germline V gene lookup returns CDR1 MGHRA and CDR2 YSYEKL. CDR3 sequence reads: CASSPYQQGGNTEAFF. The CDR3 DNA reads TGCGCCAGCAGCCCCTACCAGCAGGGGGGGAACACTGAAGCTTTCTTT.

V is TRBV27 and J is TRBJ2-7, with 10 bases that match TRBD2. This CDR3 is 17 amino acids long. CDR1 MNHEY and CDR2 SMNVEV come from the germline V gene (reference sequence). J was trimmed by 2 bases and V by 1 base; bases with no gene match: 8. The CDR3 DNA sequence: TGTGCCAGCAGTTTATGGCCGACTAGCGGGCCTACCTACGAGCAGTACTTC. Translation gives CASSLWPTSGPTYEQYF.

The J gene is TRBJ1-4, the V gene TRBV14, with 7 bases identical to TRBD1. Trimming took 4 bases from V and 5 from J; bases not matched to a gene: 7. Germline CDR1 is SGHDN and CDR2 is FVKESK. CDR3 length: 15 amino acids. CDR3 nucleotides: TGTGCCAGCAGCCTCAGACAGGGAAGGAATGAAAAACTGTTTTTT. This encodes CASSLRQGRNEKLFF.

J is TRBJ2-2 and V is TRBV6-1; 7 positions match TRBD1. Trimming cost V 5 bases and J 2 bases; bases outside gene matches: 11. Germline CDR1 and CDR2: MNHNS and SASEGT. This CDR3 spans 17 amino acids. CDR3 bases: TGTGCCAGCAGTTCTCCAACAGGGGCTGGTAACACCGGGGAGCTGTTTTTT. Protein sequence: CASSSPTGAGNTGELFF.

On this clonotype: The junction differs from germline at one of its ends, possibly a read error. The chain carries TRBV19 and TRBJ2-7; TRBD1 aligns across 8 bases. Germline lookup yields CDR1 LNHDA and CDR2 SQIVND (reference sequence). This CDR3 has 15 amino acids. The CDR3 sequence is CATSSGQGTGYEQYF. The CDR3 DNA reads TGTGCCACTAGTTCCGGCCAAGGGACAGGCTACGAGCAGTACTTC. The variable domain in full, with the rest retrieved from reference TRBV19 and TRBJ2-7, is DGGITQSPKYLFRKEGQNVTLSCEQNLNHDAMYWYRQDPGQGLRLIYYSQIVNDFQKGDIAEGYSVSREKKESFPLTVTSAQKNPTAFYLCATSSGQGTGYEQYFGPGTRLTVT.